The 7 T cell receptor beta chains given below trace back to one sample, sequenced in a study of T-cell memory formation after mild COVID-19. TCRdb independently ran MiXCR on the 5' RACE reads; one entry per CDR3 protein. The sample comprises 350,000 to 500,000 distinct CDR3 sequences, more than 15% of which are singletons, and approximately 21% rests with the top ten. Specimen: PBMCs or a T cell subset sorted from them (not recorded which). The origin of the receptors is a man aged 18 to 29 who had mild COVID-19 (a few samples of this study predate the infection). Cell type and time point are not known.

The chain carries TRBV7-9 and TRBJ2-7; no firm D call. There are 12 residues in the CDR3. With 3 bases removed from V and 2 bases from J, the gap between germline ends came to 5 bases. The germline gives CDR1 SEHNR, CDR2 FQNEAQ (reference sequence). Here the CDR3 reads CASSLYTYEQYF. In DNA, the CDR3 is TGTGCCAGCAGCTTGTACACCTACGAGCAGTACTTC.

This clonotype was seen more than once but under ten times. The CDR3 loop reads CASSQDPGAGNTIYF. CDR3 DNA: TGCGCCAGCAGCCAAGACCCAGGGGCCGGAAACACCATATATTTT. The rearrangement links TRBV4-3 to TRBJ1-3; TRBD1 is a possible D gene (6 bases). Per germline, CDR1 LGHNA and CDR2 YSLEER. V was clipped by 0 bases and J by 4 bases, with 10 bases between them. The length of the CDR3 is 15 residues.

This clonotype has only a few counts. The gene calls are TRBV20-1 and TRBJ2-3, with TRBD2 identical over 7 bases. V lost 4 bases, J lost 4 bases, and 11 bases stayed unmatched. Germline lookup yields CDR1 DFQATT and CDR2 SNEGSKA (reference sequence). This CDR3 region has 15 residues. CDR3 nucleotide sequence: TGCAGTGCTACCCGGGGAGGGTATATGTCAGATACGCAGTATTTT. It yields the protein CSATRGGYMSDTQYF.

Here the CDR3 DNA reads TGCAGCGCGGGGGAGGGCACTGAAGCTTTCTTT. Its translation: CSAGEGTEAFF. The V and J genes are TRBV29-1 and TRBJ1-1; D may be TRBD1 (5 bases). V was cut by 7 bases and J by 4 bases, with 10 bases left in between. The CDR3 totals 11 residues. Germline-derived CDR1 and CDR2 are SQVTM and ANQGSEA. The variable domain in full, completed from reference TRBV29-1 and TRBJ1-1, reads SAVISQKPSRDICQRGTSLTIQCQVDSQVTMMFWYRQQPGQSLTLIATANQGSEATYESGFVIDKFPISRPNLTFSTLTVSNMSPEDSSIYLCSAGEGTEAFFGQGTRLTVV.

This clonotype has just a few counts. This rearrangement joins TRBV7-9 to TRBJ2-2; D uncertain. CDR1 and CDR2 from the germline V gene are SEHNR and FQNEAQ (reference sequence). The ends were cut back, 5 bases at V and 7 bases at J, with 8 bases in the middle. The CDR3 runs to 12 residues. This CDR3 is CASSAGGGELFF. CDR3 DNA: TGTGCCAGCAGCGCCGGCGGCGGGGAGCTGTTTTTT.

There are a few counts of this clonotype. The chain joins TRBV20-1 to TRBJ2-7; no firm D call. V was clipped by 0 bases and J by 0 bases, with 12 bases between them. This CDR3 comprises 15 residues. CDR1 is DFQATT, CDR2 SNEGSKA, per germline (reference sequence). The CDR3 here is CSARDRSLSSYEQYV. Here the CDR3 DNA reads TGCAGTGCTAGAGATCGCTCCTTGAGCTCCTACGAGCAGTACGTC.

This clonotype was observed a few times. This chain uses TRBV20-1 with TRBJ2-5; 11 nucleotides line up with TRBD2. V was clipped by 4 bases and J by 1 base; unmatched bases: 5. The CDR3 loop spans 15 amino acids. Germline V gene data show CDR1 as DFQATT and CDR2 as SNEGSKA (reference sequence). The CDR3 coding sequence is TGCAGTGCTACCCTAGCGGGGGGAATCCAAGAGACCCAGTACTTC. This translates into CSATLAGGIQETQYF.